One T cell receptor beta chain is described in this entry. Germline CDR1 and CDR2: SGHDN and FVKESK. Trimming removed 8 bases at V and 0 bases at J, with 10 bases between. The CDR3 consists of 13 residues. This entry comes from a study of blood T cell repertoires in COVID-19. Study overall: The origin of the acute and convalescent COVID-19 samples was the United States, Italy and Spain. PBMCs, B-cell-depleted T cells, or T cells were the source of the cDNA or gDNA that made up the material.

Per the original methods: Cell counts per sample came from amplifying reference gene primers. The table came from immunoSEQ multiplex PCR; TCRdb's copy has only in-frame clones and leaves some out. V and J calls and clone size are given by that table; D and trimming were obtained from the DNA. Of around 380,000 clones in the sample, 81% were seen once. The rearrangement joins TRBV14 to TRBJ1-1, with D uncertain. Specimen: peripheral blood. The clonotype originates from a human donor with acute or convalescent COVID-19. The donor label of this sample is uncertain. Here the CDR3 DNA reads TGTGCCAGCTCAGCAGGCCTGAACACTGAAGCTTTCTTT. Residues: CASSAGLNTEAFF.